This note documents a single TCR beta chain sequence. No cognate antigen has been identified for it. Nothing much larger sits one base from this clone, and base qualities are not available. The sample comes from a study of shared clonotypes between healthy human individuals (dated by TCRdb to about 2020). For the study in its entirety: The cohort included a few men and a couple of women between 18 and 49 years of age. Between about 0.8 and 9 billion PBMCs per donor were obtained by leukapheresis. For each donor, three plates each were used for CD4 naive and CD4 memory, two plates were used for CD8 naive, and one plate was used for CD8 memory. To increase sequencing depth and limit assay-specific biases, different laboratories used diverse techniques to prepare libraries and sequence TCR repertoires. Blood TCR repertoires of several healthy adults were deeply sequenced to estimate repertoire size and the extent of clonotype sharing between individuals.

The paper as a whole reports these results and caveats: Pairwise subsampling led to the expectation that sequencing depth would affect the degree of clonotype sharing among donors. When a handful of donors were compared, the shared fraction of clonotypes was about 5.2% for naive CD4, approximately 3.3% for naive CD8, about 2.4% for memory CD4, and roughly 0.43% for memory CD8. Higher generation probabilities were observed for clonotypes shared by all four sorted-subset donors than for non-shared clonotypes. Naive subsets generally had larger estimated clonotype richness than memory subsets did. Because the study included only a small number of donors, the genetic and exposure-history diversity represented was limited. Sampling was restricted to blood, and TCR repertoires in tissues likely differ from the TCR repertoires found in blood. Incomplete sequencing was indicated by rarefaction of sorted-subset datasets, despite the large sequencing depth.

The donors were healthy, HIV-negative adults with no recently reported acute infections or vaccinations. All donors were Caucasian adults living in Nashville, Tennessee, USA. CD4+ T cells were enriched by magnetic negative selection, after which naive cells were positively selected on CD45RA and the negative fraction was taken as the memory subset. After blood collection by leukapheresis, PBMCs were isolated using Ficoll-Histopaque density gradient centrifugation and then cryopreserved in the vapor phase of liquid nitrogen. Analytical flow cytometry was used to check the purity and quantity of each magnetically sorted T cell population. Genomic DNA was isolated from each sorted fraction and quantified by UV absorbance on a Nanodrop 2000c. TCR CDR3 regions were amplified from genomic DNA by multiplex PCR using the deep immunoSEQ assay. Extracted genomic DNA from each cell subset was distributed evenly across all wells of several immunoSEQ 96-well plates, and each plate was treated as a replicate. For sorted subsets, roughly 190 ng of genomic DNA, equivalent to 30,000 or so T cell genomes, went into each replicate PCR. Purified libraries were measured with a Qubit 3.0 fluorometer, size-checked on a Bioanalyzer 2100, and measured again with the KAPA Library Quantification kit. Each immunoSEQ 96-well plate was sequenced on its own single-read 150-cycle Illumina NextSeq 550 flow cell. Per the original workflow: Because only junctional sequences without quality scores were contained in the immunoSEQ output, filtering matching that applied to full-length reads could not be performed. Sequences were annotated with PyIR, a Python wrapper for IgBLAST v1.9, using IMGT germline references to assign V/J genes and CDR3. Reads were removed for weak V/J assignments (E-value above 1e-6), missing CDR3, stop codons, out-of-frame junctions, or ambiguous translated residues. V3J clonotypes were defined as sequences sharing an identical inferred V gene, J gene, and CDR3 amino acid sequence. To compute the percentage overlap between repertoires, the number of shared unique clonotypes was divided by the size of the smaller repertoire. Richness of each repertoire was evaluated using RTK rarefaction, the Chao1 estimator, and Recon v2.1 estimates of unobserved clonotypes. For all TCRbeta clonotypes obtained by the gDNA method from four donors, generation probabilities were computed with OLGA. Entries here come from immuneACCESS through TCRdb and include only in-frame sequences with V and J called. Some clones fail to appear in such tables; in the studies checked, an unresolved V gene covers under half of the shortfall, and the cause of the remainder is unknown. For V, J and clone size, that table is used; D and trimming come from the DNA. Within this sample are 2,500,000 or so clones, with less than 95% of them counted one time only. Of the sample, around 0.35% falls within the top ten clones.

Reading the germline V gene gives CDR1 SGDLS and CDR2 YYNGEE. V is pruned by 0 bases and J by 7 bases, leaving 10 bases of the junction without a gene match. The CDR3 numbers 17 residues from cysteine through phenylalanine. Kept here is only the CDR3 DNA, which spans 51 bases and is read in frame from base 1. The specimen sequenced was naive CD4+ T cells from PBMCs. Explained via the paper, the cell subset or site label denotes: CD45RA+ positively selected. This receptor was obtained from a young man in good health. Some clones in this sample may be carry-over from other donors' samples. The chain links TRBV9 with TRBJ2-1, with 10 middle bases fitting TRBD1. The CDR3 protein: CASSVAFRTGGFNEQFF. The nucleotide sequence is TGTGCCAGCAGCGTAGCTTTCAGGACAGGGGGATTTAATGAGCAGTTCTTC.